These 20 T cell receptor beta chains share one sample of origin, sequenced in a study of control samples from healthy donors and cancer patients (dated by TCRdb to the early 2020s). The library was prepared using the immunoSEQ multiplex PCR assay. TCRdb stores this immuneACCESS table with in-frame sequences only. Part of the clones is absent; in the studies checked, under half of the shortfall reflects unresolved V genes, and no reason is known for the rest. Within this sample are 110,000 to 150,000 clones, with less than 95% of them counted one time only. The ten most abundant clones make up around 7.3% of the sample. The material sequenced was blood. These receptors came from a man between 18 and 35 years old in good health.

This clone appeared once. The genes are TRBV6-5 and TRBJ2-5; 7 bases align to TRBD1. The germline V gene has CDR1 MNHEY and CDR2 SVGAGI. The CDR3 runs 14 residues. The V gene end was trimmed by 2 bases and the J gene end by 5 bases; junction bases not matched to a gene: 5. The CDR3 region is CASSYRGGGETQYF. The CDR3 DNA reads TGTGCCAGCAGTTACAGAGGGGGCGGGGAGACCCAGTACTTC.

This chain joins TRBV7-9 and TRBJ2-7; D remains unclear. The V and J ends lost 3 bases and 2 bases respectively, with 8 bases between them. CDR1 and CDR2 (germline): SEHNR, FQNEAQ (reference sequence). The CDR3 contains 13 residues. The DNA of the CDR3 is TGTGCCAGCAGCTTGGGCGTTGCCTACGAGCAGTACTTC. It encodes CASSLGVAYEQYF.

The rearrangement joins TRBV9 to TRBJ2-7; the match to TRBD2 covers 11 bases. Germline V gives CDR1 SGDLS, CDR2 YYNGEE. The CDR3 has 16 residues. Germline trimming cut 3 bases from V and 2 bases from J; bases unmatched to any gene: 7. The CDR3 sequence is CASSAYGTSGAYEQYF. For the CDR3, the DNA is TGTGCCAGCAGCGCCTACGGGACTAGCGGCGCCTACGAGCAGTACTTC. The variable domain in full, completed from reference TRBV9 and TRBJ2-7, reads DSGVTQTPKHLITATGQRVTLRCSPRSGDLSVYWYQQSLDQGLQFLIQYYNGEERAKGNILERFSAQQFPDLHSELNLSSLELGDSALYFCASSAYGTSGAYEQYFGPGTRLTVT.

The chain uses TRBV4-3 and TRBJ2-1, with D possibly TRBD2 on 5 matching bases. The ends were cut back, 2 bases at V and 9 bases at J, with 11 bases in the middle. Germline-derived CDR1 and CDR2 are LGHNA and YSLEER. This CDR3 is 13 amino acids long. The CDR3: CASSQLARGEQFF. The CDR3 DNA reads TGCGCCAGCAGCCAACTTGCACGGGGTGAGCAGTTCTTC.

V and J are TRBV9 and TRBJ2-2; D unclear. This CDR3 region has 15 residues. Trimming stripped 0 bases from V and 0 bases from J, with 6 bases between. The V gene's germline CDR1 is SGDLS and CDR2 YYNGEE. The CDR3 coding sequence is TGTGCCAGCAGCGTAGGGGTTACGAACACCGGGGAGCTGTTTTTT. Translating it yields CASSVGVTNTGELFF. Supplemented by reference TRBV9 and TRBJ2-2, the full variable domain reads DSGVTQTPKHLITATGQRVTLRCSPRSGDLSVYWYQQSLDQGLQFLIQYYNGEERAKGNILERFSAQQFPDLHSELNLSSLELGDSALYFCASSVGVTNTGELFFGEGSRLTVL.

The chain couples TRBV6-6 to TRBJ1-3, with D perhaps matching TRBD1 (5 bases). Per germline, CDR1 MNHNY and CDR2 SVGAGI (reference sequence). This CDR3 region has 16 residues. With 0 bases removed from V and 0 bases from J, the gap between germline ends came to 9 bases. The DNA of the CDR3 is TGTGCCAGCAGTTACTCGATCGGGGGCTCTGGAAACACCATATATTTT. This codes for CASSYSIGGSGNTIYF.

V and J are TRBV6-2 or TRBV6-3 and TRBJ1-5; D is uncertain. Germline CDR1 reads MNHEY; CDR2 reads SVGEGT. The CDR3 runs 15 residues. V was cut by 8 bases and J by 0 bases, with 14 bases left in between. The CDR3: CASGLSLYSNQPQHF. The CDR3 DNA is TGTGCCAGCGGTTTATCGCTCTATAGCAATCAGCCCCAGCATTTT.

The genes are TRBV19 and TRBJ1-5; TRBD1 is a possible D gene (5 bases). Deletions cut 3 bases from V and 7 bases from J, with 13 bases between. The CDR3 extends over 14 amino acids. CDR1 is LNHDA and CDR2 is SQIVND in the germline V gene (reference sequence). The CDR3 is CASSIGAVNQPQHF. In DNA, the CDR3 is TGTGCCAGTAGTATTGGGGCAGTAAACCAGCCCCAGCATTTT.

This sequence joins TRBV10-3 and TRBJ2-1, with D uncertain. V shed 2 bases and J shed 0 bases, with 11 bases lying between them. Germline assignment: CDR1 ENHRY and CDR2 SYGVKD. The length of the CDR3 is 16 residues. CDR3 DNA sequence: TGTGCCATCAGTGAGGGAGTGGTGTTCTCCTACAATGAGCAGTTCTTC. Amino acids: CAISEGVVFSYNEQFF.

The chain combines TRBV10-3 with TRBJ2-5, with D possibly being TRBD1 or TRBD2 (5 bases each). Germline-derived CDR1 and CDR2 are ENHRY and SYGVKD. V lost 9 bases and J 2 bases, leaving 16 bases between the germline ends. This CDR3 has 14 amino acids. CDR3 residues: CAISSTGGQETQYF. CDR3 sequence (DNA): TGTGCCATAAGTAGCACTGGGGGACAAGAGACCCAGTACTTC.

This rearrangement joins TRBV5-5 to TRBJ2-5, with TRBD1 matching 8 bases. The CDR3 runs 15 residues. The trim removed 0 bases at V and 5 bases at J, leaving 6 bases unmatched. The germline gives CDR1 SGHKS, CDR2 YYEKEE (reference sequence). The CDR3 DNA sequence: TGTGCCAGCAGCTTGGAGGACAGGGATTGGGAGACCCAGTACTTC. Translation: CASSLEDRDWETQYF.

The chain joins TRBV5-6 to TRBJ2-7, with D possibly being TRBD2 (5 bases). The CDR3 length is 13 residues. Germline V gene lookup returns CDR1 SGHDT and CDR2 YYEEEE. V was shortened by 2 bases and J by 4 bases, with 10 bases between the two germline ends. The CDR3 sequence: CASSFRGLYEQYF. As DNA, the CDR3 is TGTGCCAGCAGCTTTCGGGGTCTATACGAGCAGTACTTC.

The chain combines TRBV10-2 with TRBJ1-3; D gene uncertain. The CDR3 has 14 residues. CDR1 and CDR2 from the germline V gene are WSHSY and SAAADI. With 2 bases removed from V and 0 bases from J, the gap between germline ends came to 5 bases. In DNA form, the CDR3 reads TGCGCCAGCAGTGAGAGGTCCTCTGGAAACACCATATATTTT. Its protein product is CASSERSSGNTIYF.

The chain has TRBV3-1 (or the pseudogene TRBV3-2) and TRBJ1-5; no reliable D call. Trimming left V 0 bases short and J 8 bases short, with 8 bases between. Germline V gene lookup returns CDR1 LGHDT and CDR2 YNNKEL (reference sequence). The CDR3 length is 13 residues. As DNA, the CDR3 is TGTGCCAGCAGCCAAGACCCGCCGGAGCCCCAGCATTTT. Protein sequence: CASSQDPPEPQHF.

V and J are TRBV2 and TRBJ2-3; 9 bases are shared with TRBD1. This CDR3 region has 15 residues. Germline V gene lookup returns CDR1 SNHLY and CDR2 FYNNEI. The V gene end was trimmed by 7 bases and the J gene end by 6 bases; junction bases not matched to a gene: 11. For the CDR3, the DNA is TGTGCCAGCATTCCGGGACAGGGTTATTCGGATACGCAGTATTTT. This sequence encodes CASIPGQGYSDTQYF.

The J gene is TRBJ2-7, the V gene TRBV5-6; TRBD1 agrees at 7 bases. The CDR3 runs to 13 residues. V shed 5 bases, J shed 1 base, and the junction held 3 bases outside the gene matches. The germline gives CDR1 SGHDT, CDR2 YYEEEE. DNA for the CDR3: TGTGCCAGCAGGGACAGGTTATCCTACGAGCAGTACTTC. As protein: CASRDRLSYEQYF.

The V call is TRBV15, the J call TRBJ1-2; 7 nucleotides agree with TRBD1. The germline V gene has CDR1 LNHNV and CDR2 YYDKDF (reference sequence). V trimming: 3 bases; J trimming: 4 bases; junction bases outside the gene matches: 11. The CDR3 loop spans 16 amino acids. The CDR3 loop is CATSRGTAPDAYGYTF. DNA of the CDR3: TGTGCCACCAGCAGGGGGACAGCGCCCGACGCCTATGGCTACACCTTC.

The V gene is TRBV7-9, the J gene TRBJ1-2; 9 nucleotides line up with TRBD1. The CDR3 runs 15 residues. Germline V gene sequence: CDR1 SEHNR, CDR2 FQNEAQ (reference sequence). With V trimmed by 4 bases and J by 7 bases, 10 bases remained unmatched. DNA of the CDR3: TGTGCCAGCAGCTCCATCACTTGGACAGGGGCTGGCTACACCTTC. This translates into CASSSITWTGAGYTF.

Regarding this clone: The junction does not match germline at one end; this may be a read error. The chain employs TRBV19 and TRBJ1-3; 7 bases map to TRBD1. The CDR3 is made up of 13 amino acids. Germline values: CDR1 LNHDA, CDR2 SQIVND (reference sequence). The CDR3 spells CASNPRQGITIYF. The CDR3 DNA reads TGTGCCAGTAACCCAAGACAGGGAATCACCATATATTTT.

The V gene is TRBV9, the J gene TRBJ2-5; D gene ambiguous. The length of the CDR3 is 14 residues. V was shortened by 0 bases and J by 2 bases, with 8 bases between the two germline ends. Germline CDR1 SGDLS, CDR2 YYNGEE. CDR3 sequence reads: CASSVDTDQETQYF. The CDR3 nucleotides read TGTGCCAGCAGCGTAGACACAGATCAAGAGACCCAGTACTTC.